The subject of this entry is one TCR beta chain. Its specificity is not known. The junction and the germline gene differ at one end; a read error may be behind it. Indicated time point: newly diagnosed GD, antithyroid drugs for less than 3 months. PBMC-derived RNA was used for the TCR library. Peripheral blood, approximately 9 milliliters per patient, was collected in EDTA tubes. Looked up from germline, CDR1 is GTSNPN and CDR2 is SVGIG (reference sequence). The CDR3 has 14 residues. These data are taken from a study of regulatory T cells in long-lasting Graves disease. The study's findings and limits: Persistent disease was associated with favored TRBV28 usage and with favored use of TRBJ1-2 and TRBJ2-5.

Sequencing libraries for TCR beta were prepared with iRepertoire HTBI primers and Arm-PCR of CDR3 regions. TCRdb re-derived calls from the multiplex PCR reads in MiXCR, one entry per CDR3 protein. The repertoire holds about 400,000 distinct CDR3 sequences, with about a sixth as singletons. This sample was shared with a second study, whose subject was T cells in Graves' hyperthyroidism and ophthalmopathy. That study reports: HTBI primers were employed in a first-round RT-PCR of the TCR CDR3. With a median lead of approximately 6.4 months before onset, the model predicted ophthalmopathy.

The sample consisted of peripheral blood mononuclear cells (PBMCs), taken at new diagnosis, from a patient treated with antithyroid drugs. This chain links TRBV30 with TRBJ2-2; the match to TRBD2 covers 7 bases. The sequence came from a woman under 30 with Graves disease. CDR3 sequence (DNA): TGTGCTTGTACCCTAGCGGATAACACCGGGAAGCTGTTTTTT. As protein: CACTLADNTGKLFF.